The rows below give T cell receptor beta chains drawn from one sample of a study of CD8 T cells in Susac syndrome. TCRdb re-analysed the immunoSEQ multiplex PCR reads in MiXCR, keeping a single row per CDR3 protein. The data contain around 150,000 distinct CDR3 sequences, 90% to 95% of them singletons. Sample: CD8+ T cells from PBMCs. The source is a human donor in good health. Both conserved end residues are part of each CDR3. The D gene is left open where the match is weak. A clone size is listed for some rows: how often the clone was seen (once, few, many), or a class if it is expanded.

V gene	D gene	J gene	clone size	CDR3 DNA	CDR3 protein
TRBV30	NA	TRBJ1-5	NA	TGTGCCTGGAGTGGACGGTATAGCAATCAGCCCCAGCATTTT	CAWSGRYSNQPQHF
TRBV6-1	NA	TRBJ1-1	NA	TGTGCCAGCGGGGTCCCGAACACTGAAGCTTTCTTT	CASGVPNTEAFF
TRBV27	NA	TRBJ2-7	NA	TGTGCCAGCAGTTCCCCTGCCTATGGCGAGCAGTACTTC	CASSSPAYGEQYF
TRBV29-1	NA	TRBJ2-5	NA	TGCAGCGTCCTTCTATGGTACCAAGAGACCCAGTACTTC	CSVLLWYQETQYF
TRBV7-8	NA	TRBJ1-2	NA	TGTGCCAGCAACGGCGGCGGGCCACCTATGGCCTACACCTTC	CASNGGGPPMAYTF
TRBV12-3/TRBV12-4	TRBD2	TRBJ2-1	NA	TGTGCCAGCAGGACTAGCGGGAGGATCCATGAGCAGTTCTTC	CASRTSGRIHEQFF
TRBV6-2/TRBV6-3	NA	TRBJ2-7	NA	TGTGCCAGCAGAAATCCGATATACGAGCAGTACTTC	CASRNPIYEQYF
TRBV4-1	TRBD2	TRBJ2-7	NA	TGCGCCAGCAGCCATGGACTAGCGGCCTCCTACGAGCAGTACTTC	CASSHGLAASYEQYF
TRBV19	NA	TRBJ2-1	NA	TGTGCCAGTAGTAGACTTAGCTCCTACAATGAGCAGTTCTTC	CASSRLSSYNEQFF
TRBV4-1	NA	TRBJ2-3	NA	TGCGCCAGCAGCCACGGAGGGAGAACAGATACGCAGTATTTT	CASSHGGRTDTQYF
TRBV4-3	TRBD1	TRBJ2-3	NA	TGCGCCAGCAGCCCCAGGGTGACAGGGCTCACAGATACGCAGTATTTT	CASSPRVTGLTDTQYF
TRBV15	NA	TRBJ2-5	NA	TGTGCCACCAGCAGCGGAAACCCGCCGGCGGAGACCCAGTACTTC	CATSSGNPPAETQYF
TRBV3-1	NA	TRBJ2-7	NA	TGTGCCAGCAGCCATTCTGACTACGAGCAGTACTTC	CASSHSDYEQYF
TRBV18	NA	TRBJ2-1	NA	TGTGCCAGCTCACCACTTGGGGGACGGAGTGAGCAGTTCTTC	CASSPLGGRSEQFF
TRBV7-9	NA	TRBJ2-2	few	TGTGCCAGCAGCCTCGAGATAACCGGGGAGCTGTTTTTT	CASSLEITGELFF
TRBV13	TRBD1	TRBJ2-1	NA	TGTGCCAGCAGCCGAGACAGGGGTGGCAATGAGCAGTTCTTC	CASSRDRGGNEQFF
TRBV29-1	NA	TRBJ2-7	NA	TGCAGCGTTGAAGATCAGGAGCGCGAGCAGTACTTC	CSVEDQEREQYF
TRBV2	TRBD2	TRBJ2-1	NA	TGTGCCAGCAGAGCGGGAGATTGGCATGAGCAGTTCTTC	CASRAGDWHEQFF
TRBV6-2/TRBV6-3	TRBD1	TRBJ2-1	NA	TGTGCCAGCAGTTCGACAGGGGGCGTCTACAATGAGCAGTTCTTC	CASSSTGGVYNEQFF
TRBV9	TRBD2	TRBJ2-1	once	TGTGCCAGCAGCCCCCTAGGGAAGCGGATGGGAGGGAATGAGCAGTTCTTC	CASSPLGKRMGGNEQFF
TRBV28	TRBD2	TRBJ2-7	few	TGTGCCAGCAGTCCGGGACTAGACTACGAGCAGTACTTC	CASSPGLDYEQYF
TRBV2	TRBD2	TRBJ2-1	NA	TGTGCCAGCAGTGACTTAAGCGGGAAAAGGAATGAGCAGTTCTTC	CASSDLSGKRNEQFF
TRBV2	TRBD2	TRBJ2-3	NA	TGTGCCAGCATCGGACTAGCGGGAGTTACGCAGTATTTT	CASIGLAGVTQYF
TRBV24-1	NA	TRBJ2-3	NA	TGTGCCACCAGTGACTTACAGAGAGATACGCAGTATTTT	CATSDLQRDTQYF
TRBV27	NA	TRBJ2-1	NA	TGTGCCAGCAGTTTACAGGGGAGGGAGCAGTTCTTC	CASSLQGREQFF
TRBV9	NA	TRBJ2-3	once	TGTGCCAGCAGCGTACACCGGCTAGAGGGAGCTGATACGCAGTATTTT	CASSVHRLEGADTQYF
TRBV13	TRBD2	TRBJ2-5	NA	TGTGCCAGCAGCTTAGCGCTAGCGGGAGGTATGGAGACCCAGTACTTC	CASSLALAGGMETQYF
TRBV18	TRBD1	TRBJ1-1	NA	TGTGCCAGCTCACCGACAGGGATTGGGGAAGCTTTCTTT	CASSPTGIGEAFF
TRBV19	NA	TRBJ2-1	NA	TGTGCCAGTAGTATAGACATCGGCTACAATGAGCAGTTCTTC	CASSIDIGYNEQFF
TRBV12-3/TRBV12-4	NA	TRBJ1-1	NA	TGTGCCAGCAGTTTTGGGTCGGTGGGTGAAGCTTTCTTT	CASSFGSVGEAFF
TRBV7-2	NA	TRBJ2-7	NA	TGTGCCAGCAGCTTAGTACCAGGGTCCTACGAGCAGTACTTC	CASSLVPGSYEQYF
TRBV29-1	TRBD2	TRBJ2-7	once	TGCAGCGCTTTTTCGACTAGCGGGAGTCCTTACGAGCAGTACTTC	CSAFSTSGSPYEQYF
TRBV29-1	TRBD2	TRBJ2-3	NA	TGCAGCGTTGCCCTAACTAGCGGGAGCACAGATACGCAGTATTTT	CSVALTSGSTDTQYF
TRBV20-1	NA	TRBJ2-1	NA	TGCAGTGTCTCAAGAGACAATGAGCAGTTCTTC	CSVSRDNEQFF
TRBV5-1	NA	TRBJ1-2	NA	TGCGCCAGCAGCCCTGAAGGACAGCCTGGCTACACCTTC	CASSPEGQPGYTF
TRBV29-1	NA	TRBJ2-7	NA	TGCAGCGTTGAAGACCCCTCTGGCGTTGAGCGAACTACCTACGAGCAGTACTTC	CSVEDPSGVERTTYEQYF
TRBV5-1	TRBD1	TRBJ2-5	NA	TGCGCCAGCAGCGTGGGACAGGGATACCTTGAGACCCAGTACTTC	CASSVGQGYLETQYF
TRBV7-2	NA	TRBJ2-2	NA	TGTGCCAGCAGCTTACAGGGGGAGCTGTTTTTT	CASSLQGELFF
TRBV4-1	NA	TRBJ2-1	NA	TGCGCCAGCAGCCAAGCACGAGGGAGGAACAATGAGCAGTTCTTC	CASSQARGRNNEQFF
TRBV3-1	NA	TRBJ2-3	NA	TGTGCCAGCAGCCAAGTTCAAAGTGGAAGTGGTACGCAGTATTTT	CASSQVQSGSGTQYF
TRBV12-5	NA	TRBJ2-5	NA	TGTGCTAGTGGTCCCCAGCTCTTGCAGAGCCAAGAGACCCAGTACTTC	CASGPQLLQSQETQYF
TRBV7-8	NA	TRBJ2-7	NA	TGTGCCAGCAGTCCCGGGACACTCACCTACGAGCAGTACTTC	CASSPGTLTYEQYF
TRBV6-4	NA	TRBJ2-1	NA	TGTGCCAGCAGTGACTCTGGTAATGAGCAGTTCTTC	CASSDSGNEQFF
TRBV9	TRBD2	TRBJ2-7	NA	TGTGCCAGCAGCGGAGCGGGGTCCTTGAGGGAGCAGTACTTC	CASSGAGSLREQYF
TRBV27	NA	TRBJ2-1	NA	TGTGCCAGCAGTTTAATATCGGGAGAGCAGTTCTTC	CASSLISGEQFF